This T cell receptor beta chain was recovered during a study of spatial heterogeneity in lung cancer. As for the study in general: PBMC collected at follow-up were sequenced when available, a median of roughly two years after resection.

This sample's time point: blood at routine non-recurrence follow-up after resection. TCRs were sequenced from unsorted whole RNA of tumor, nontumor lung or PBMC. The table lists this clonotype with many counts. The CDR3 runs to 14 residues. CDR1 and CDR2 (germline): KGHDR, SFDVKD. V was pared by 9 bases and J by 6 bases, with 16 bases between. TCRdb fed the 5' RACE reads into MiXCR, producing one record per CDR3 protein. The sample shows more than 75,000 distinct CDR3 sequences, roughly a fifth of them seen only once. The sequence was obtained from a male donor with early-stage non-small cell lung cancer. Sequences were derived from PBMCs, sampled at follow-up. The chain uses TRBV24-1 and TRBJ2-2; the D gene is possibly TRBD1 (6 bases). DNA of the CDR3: TGTGCCACCCAAAAGCCCACAGGGCCCGGGGAGCTGTTTTTT. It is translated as CATQKPTGPGELFF.